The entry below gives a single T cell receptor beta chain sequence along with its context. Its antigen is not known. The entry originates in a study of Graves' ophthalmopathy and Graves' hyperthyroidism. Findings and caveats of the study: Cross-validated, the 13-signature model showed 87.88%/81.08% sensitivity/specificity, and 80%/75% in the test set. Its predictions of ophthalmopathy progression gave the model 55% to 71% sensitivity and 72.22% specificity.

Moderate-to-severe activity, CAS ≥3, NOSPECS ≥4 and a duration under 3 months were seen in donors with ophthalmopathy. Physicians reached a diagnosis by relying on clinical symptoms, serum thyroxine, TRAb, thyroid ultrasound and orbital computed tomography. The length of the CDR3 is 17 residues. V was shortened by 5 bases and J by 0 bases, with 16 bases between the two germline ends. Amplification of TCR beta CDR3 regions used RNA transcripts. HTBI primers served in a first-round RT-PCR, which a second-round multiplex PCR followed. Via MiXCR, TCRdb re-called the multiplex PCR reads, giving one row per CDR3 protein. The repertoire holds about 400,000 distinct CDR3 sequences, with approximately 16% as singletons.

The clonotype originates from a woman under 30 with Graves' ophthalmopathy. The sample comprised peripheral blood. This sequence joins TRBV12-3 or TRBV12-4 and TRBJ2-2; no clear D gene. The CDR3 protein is CASSDGFSTANTGELFF. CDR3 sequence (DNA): TGTGCCAGCAGTGATGGATTTTCCACGGCGAACACCGGGGAGCTGTTTTTT.